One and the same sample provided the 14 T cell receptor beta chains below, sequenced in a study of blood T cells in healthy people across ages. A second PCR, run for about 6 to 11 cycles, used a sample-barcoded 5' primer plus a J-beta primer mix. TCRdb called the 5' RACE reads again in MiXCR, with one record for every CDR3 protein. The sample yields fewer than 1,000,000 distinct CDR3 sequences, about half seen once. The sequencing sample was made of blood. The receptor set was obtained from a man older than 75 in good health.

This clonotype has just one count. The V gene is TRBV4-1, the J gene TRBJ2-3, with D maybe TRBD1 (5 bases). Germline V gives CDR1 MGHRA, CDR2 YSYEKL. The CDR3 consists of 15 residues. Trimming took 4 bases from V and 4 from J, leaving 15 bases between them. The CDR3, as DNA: TGCGCCAGCAGCCTAACGGACATGGGCCCAGATACGCAGTATTTT. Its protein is CASSLTDMGPDTQYF.

The CDR3 DNA is TGTGCCAGCAGTTTTATGTTCGCAGGGCGATCCCCTTCCTACGAGCAGTACTTC. Translation gives CASSFMFAGRSPSYEQYF. V usage is TRBV28 and J usage is TRBJ2-7, with a possible D match to TRBD1 (5 bases). The CDR3 spans 18 residues. Looked up from germline, CDR1 is MDHEN and CDR2 is SYDVKM. V lost 3 bases, J lost 1 base, and 22 bases lay in between.

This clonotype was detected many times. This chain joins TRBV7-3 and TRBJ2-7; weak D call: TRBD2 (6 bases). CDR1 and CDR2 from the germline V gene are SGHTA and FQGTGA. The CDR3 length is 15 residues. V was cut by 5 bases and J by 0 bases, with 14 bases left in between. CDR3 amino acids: CASSPLPGSSYEQYF. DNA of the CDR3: TGTGCCAGCAGCCCCCTCCCCGGGAGCTCCTACGAGCAGTACTTC.

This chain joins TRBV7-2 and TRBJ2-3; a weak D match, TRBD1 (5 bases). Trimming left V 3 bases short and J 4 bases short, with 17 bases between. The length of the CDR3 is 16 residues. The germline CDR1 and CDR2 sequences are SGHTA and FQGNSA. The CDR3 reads CASSFLSFGASDTQYF. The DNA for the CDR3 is TGTGCCAGCAGCTTTCTAAGCTTTGGGGCATCAGATACGCAGTATTTT.

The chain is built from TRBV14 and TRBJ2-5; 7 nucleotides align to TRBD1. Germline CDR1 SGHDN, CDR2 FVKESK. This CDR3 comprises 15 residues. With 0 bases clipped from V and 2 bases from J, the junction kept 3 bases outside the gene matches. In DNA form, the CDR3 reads TGTGCCAGCAGCCAAGAAACAGGGGCTCAAGAGACCCAGTACTTC. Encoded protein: CASSQETGAQETQYF.

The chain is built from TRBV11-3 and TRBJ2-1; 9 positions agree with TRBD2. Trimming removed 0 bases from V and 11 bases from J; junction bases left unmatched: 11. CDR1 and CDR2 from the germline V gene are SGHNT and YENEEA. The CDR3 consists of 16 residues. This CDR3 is CASSLDQRLAGDQQFF. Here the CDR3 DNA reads TGTGCCAGCAGCTTAGATCAAAGGTTAGCGGGAGACCAGCAGTTCTTC.

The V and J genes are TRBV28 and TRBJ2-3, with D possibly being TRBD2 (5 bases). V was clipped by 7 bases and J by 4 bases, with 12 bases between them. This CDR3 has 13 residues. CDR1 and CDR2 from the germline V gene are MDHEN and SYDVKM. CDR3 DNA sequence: TGTGCCAGCATATCAGGAGGTCCAGATACGCAGTATTTT. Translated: CASISGGPDTQYF.

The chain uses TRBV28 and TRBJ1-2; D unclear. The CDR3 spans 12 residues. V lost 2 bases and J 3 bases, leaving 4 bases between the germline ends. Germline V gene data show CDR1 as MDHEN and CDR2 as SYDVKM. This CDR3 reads CASSLQYYGYTF. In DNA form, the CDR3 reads TGTGCCAGCAGTTTACAGTACTATGGCTACACCTTC.

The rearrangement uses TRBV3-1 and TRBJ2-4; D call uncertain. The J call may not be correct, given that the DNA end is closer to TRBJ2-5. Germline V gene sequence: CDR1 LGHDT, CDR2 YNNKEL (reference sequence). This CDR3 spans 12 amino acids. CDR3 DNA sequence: TGTGCCAGCAGAGCCCTCGGGGAGACCCAGTACTTC. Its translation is CASRALGETQYF.

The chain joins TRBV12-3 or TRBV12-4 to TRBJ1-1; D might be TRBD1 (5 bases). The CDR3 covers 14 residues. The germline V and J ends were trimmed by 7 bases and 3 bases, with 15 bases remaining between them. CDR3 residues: CASTAGLGDTEAFF. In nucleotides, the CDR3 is TGTGCCAGCACCGCCGGGCTGGGGGACACTGAAGCTTTCTTT.

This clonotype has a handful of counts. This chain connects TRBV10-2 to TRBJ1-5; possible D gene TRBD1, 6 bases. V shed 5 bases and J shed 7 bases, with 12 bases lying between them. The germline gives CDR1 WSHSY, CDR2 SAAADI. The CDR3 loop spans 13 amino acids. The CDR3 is CASSSGARQPQHF. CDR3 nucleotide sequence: TGCGCCAGCAGTTCAGGGGCGCGGCAGCCCCAGCATTTT.

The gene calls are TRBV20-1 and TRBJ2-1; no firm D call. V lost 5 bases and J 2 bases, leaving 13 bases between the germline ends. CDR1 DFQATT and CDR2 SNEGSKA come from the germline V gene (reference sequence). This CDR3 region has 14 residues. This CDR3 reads CSAFSTLTYNEQFF. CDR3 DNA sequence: TGCAGTGCTTTCTCGACCCTTACCTACAATGAGCAGTTCTTC.

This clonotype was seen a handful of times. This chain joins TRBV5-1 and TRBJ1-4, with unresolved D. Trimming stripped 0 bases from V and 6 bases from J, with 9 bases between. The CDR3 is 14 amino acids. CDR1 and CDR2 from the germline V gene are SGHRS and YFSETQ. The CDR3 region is CASSLVPRDEKLFF. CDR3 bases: TGCGCCAGCAGCTTGGTCCCAAGGGATGAAAAACTGTTTTTT.

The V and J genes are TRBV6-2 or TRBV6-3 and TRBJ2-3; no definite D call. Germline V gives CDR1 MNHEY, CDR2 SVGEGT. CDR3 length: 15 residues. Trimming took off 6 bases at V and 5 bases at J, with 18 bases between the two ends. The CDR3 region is CASSPTAHSRDTQYF. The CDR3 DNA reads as TGTGCCAGCAGCCCCACCGCCCATTCTAGAGATACGCAGTATTTT.